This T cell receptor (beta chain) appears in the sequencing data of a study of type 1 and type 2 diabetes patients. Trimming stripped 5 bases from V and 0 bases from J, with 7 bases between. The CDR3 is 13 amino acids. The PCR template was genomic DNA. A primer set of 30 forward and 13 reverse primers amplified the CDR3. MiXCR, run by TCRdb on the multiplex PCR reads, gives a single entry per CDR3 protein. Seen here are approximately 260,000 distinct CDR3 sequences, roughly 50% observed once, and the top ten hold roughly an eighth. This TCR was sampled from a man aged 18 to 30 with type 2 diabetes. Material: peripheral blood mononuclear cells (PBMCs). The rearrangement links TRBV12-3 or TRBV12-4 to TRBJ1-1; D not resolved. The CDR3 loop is CASSDVLNTEAFF. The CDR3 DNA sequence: TGTGCCAGCAGTGATGTATTGAACACTGAAGCTTTCTTT.